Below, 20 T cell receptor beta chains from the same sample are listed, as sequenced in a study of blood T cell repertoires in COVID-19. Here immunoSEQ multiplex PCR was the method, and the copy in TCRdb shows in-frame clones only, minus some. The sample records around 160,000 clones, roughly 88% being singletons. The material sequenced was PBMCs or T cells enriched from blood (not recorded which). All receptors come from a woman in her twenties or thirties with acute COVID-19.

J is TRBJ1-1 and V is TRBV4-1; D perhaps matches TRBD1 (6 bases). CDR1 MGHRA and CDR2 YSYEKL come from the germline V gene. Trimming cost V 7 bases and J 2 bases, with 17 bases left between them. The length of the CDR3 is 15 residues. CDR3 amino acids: CASTQLRDTNTEAFF. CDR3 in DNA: TGCGCCAGCACCCAGCTGAGGGACACTAACACTGAAGCTTTCTTT.

CDR3 DNA sequence: TGTGCCAGCAGAGAGACAGGGAACAATCAGCCCCAGCATTTT. Translated: CASRETGNNQPQHF. This chain links TRBV2 with TRBJ1-5; 7 bases align to TRBD1. V trimming: 6 bases; J trimming: 3 bases; junction bases outside the gene matches: 5. The CDR3 is made up of 14 amino acids. Germline V CDR1 and CDR2: SNHLY, FYNNEI.

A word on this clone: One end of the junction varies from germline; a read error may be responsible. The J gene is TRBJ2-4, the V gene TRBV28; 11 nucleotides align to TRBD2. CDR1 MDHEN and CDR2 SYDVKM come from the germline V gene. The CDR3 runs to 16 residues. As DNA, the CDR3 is TGTGCCAGCAGTTCATTTAGCGGGAGGGCCAGAAACATTCAGTACTTC. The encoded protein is CASSSFSGRARNIQYF.

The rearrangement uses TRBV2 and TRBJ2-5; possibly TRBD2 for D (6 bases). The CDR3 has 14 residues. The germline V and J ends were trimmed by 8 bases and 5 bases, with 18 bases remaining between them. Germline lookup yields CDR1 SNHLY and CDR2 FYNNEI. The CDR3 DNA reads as TGTGCCAGCTGGGGGGACTCCCAAGGGGAGACCCAGTACTTC. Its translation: CASWGDSQGETQYF. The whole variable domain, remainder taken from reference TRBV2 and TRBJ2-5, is EPEVTQTPSHQVTQMGQEVILRCVPISNHLYFYWYRQILGQKVEFLVSFYNNEISEKSEIFDDQFSVERPDGSNFTLKIRSTKLEDSAMYFCASWGDSQGETQYFGPGTRLLVL.

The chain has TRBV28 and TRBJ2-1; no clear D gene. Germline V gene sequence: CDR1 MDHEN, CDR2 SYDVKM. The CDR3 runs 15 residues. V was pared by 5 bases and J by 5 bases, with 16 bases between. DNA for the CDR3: TGTGCCAGCAGTCCCCACTCCACCAATAACAATGAGCAGTTCTTC. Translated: CASSPHSTNNNEQFF.

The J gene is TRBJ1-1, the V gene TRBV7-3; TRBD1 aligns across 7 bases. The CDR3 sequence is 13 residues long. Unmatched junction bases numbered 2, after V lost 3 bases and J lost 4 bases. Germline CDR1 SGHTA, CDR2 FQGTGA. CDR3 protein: CASSLDRSTEAFF. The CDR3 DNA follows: TGTGCCAGCAGCTTGGACAGGTCCACTGAAGCTTTCTTT.

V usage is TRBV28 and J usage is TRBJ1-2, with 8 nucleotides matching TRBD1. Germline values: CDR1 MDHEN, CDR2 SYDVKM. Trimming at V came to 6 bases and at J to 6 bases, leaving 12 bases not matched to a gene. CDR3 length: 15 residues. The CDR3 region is CASRWGADRADGYTF. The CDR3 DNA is TGTGCCAGCAGGTGGGGGGCGGACAGGGCGGATGGCTACACCTTC.

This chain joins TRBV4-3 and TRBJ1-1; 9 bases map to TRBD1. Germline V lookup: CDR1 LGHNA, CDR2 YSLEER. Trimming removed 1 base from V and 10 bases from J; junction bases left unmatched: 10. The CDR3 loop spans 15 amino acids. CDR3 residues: CASSQAAGTGLGAFF. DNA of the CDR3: TGCGCCAGCAGCCAAGCAGCCGGGACAGGGCTGGGAGCTTTCTTT.

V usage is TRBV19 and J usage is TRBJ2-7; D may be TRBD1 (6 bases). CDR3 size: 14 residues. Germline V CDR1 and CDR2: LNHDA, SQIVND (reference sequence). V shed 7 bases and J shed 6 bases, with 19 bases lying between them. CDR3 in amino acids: CASTARDRYGEQYF. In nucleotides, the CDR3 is TGTGCCAGTACGGCTCGAGACAGGTACGGCGAGCAGTACTTC.

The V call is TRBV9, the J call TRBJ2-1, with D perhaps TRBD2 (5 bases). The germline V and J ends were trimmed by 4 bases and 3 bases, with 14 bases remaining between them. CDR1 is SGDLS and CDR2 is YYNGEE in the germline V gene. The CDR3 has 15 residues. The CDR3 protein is CASSPRTSGYNEQFF. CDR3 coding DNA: TGTGCCAGCAGCCCCCGCACCAGCGGCTACAATGAGCAGTTCTTC.

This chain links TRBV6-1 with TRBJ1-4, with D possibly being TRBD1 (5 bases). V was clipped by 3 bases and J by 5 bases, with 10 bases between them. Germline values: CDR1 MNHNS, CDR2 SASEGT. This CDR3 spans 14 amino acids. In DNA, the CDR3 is TGTGCCAGCAGTGATGCAGGGTCAAATGAAAAACTGTTTTTT. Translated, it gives CASSDAGSNEKLFF.

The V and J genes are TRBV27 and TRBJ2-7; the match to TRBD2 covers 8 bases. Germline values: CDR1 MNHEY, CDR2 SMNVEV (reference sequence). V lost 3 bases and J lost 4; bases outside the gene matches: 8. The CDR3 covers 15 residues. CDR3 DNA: TGTGCCAGCAGTTTCCTAGCGGGTGGAGGGTACGAGCAGTACTTC. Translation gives CASSFLAGGGYEQYF.

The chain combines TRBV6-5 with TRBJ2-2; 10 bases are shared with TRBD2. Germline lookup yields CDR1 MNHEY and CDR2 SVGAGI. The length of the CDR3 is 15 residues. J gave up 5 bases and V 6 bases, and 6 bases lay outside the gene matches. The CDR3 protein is CASSLRTSGTGELFF. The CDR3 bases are TGTGCCAGCAGCCTGCGGACTAGCGGTACCGGGGAGCTGTTTTTT.

CDR3 nucleotides: TGTGCCAGCAGTTTAGGGGCAGGGGTCTACTTC. This gives the protein CASSLGAGVYF. The chain employs TRBV12-3 or TRBV12-4 and TRBJ2-4; maybe TRBD1 (6 bases). The CDR3 length is 11 residues. The V gene lost 1 base and the J gene lost 16 bases, with 11 bases spanning the gap.

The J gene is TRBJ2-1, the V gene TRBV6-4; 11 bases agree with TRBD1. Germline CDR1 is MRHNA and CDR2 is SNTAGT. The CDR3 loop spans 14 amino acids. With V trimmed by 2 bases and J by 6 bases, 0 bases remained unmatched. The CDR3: CASSDGTGGNEQFF. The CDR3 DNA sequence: TGTGCCAGCAGTGACGGGACAGGGGGCAATGAGCAGTTCTTC.

The CDR3 here is CASSSSAGISTDTQYF. The CDR3 DNA reads as TGTGCCAGCAGTTCCTCAGCGGGAATAAGCACAGATACGCAGTATTTT. The V call is TRBV27, the J call TRBJ2-3; 7 bases match TRBD2. From germline, CDR1 is MNHEY and CDR2 SMNVEV (reference sequence). The CDR3 extends over 16 amino acids. The ends lost 4 bases at V and 0 bases at J; junction bases unmatched: 7.

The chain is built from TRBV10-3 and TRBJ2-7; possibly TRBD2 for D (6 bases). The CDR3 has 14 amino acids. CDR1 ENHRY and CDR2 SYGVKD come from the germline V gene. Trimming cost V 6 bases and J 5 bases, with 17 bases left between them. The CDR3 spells CAIRSGPSKNEQYF. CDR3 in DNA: TGTGCCATCAGAAGCGGGCCTTCAAAGAACGAGCAGTACTTC.

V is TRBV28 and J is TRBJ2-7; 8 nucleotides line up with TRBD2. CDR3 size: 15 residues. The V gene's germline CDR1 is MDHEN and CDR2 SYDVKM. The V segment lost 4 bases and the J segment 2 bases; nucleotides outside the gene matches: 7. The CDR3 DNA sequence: TGTGCCAGCAGTTCCTGGACTAGCCAAGCCTACGAGCAGTACTTC. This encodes CASSSWTSQAYEQYF.

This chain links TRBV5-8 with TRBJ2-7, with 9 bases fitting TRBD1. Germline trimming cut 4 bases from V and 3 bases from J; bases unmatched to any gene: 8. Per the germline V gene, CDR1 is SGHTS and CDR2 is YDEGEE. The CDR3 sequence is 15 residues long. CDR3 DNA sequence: TGTGCCAGCAGCAACCCGACAGGGGGGTTCTACGAGCAGTACTTC. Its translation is CASSNPTGGFYEQYF.

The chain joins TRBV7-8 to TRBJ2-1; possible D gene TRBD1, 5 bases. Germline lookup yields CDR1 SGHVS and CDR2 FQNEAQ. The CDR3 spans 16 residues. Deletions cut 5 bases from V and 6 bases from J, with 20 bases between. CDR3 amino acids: CASSSLPVGLFNEQFF. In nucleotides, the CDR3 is TGTGCCAGCAGCAGCCTCCCTGTGGGGCTCTTCAATGAGCAGTTCTTC.